Below are 9 T cell receptor beta chains sequenced from a single sample in a study of CD8+ T cells in alopecia areata. It was cDNA, reverse transcribed from extracted RNA, that served as the sequencing template. Repertoires were generated with immunoSEQ multiplex PCR, while TCRdb's copy carries only in-frame clones and drops some. The table records 150,000 or so clones, approximately 50% of them present only once. The sample was CD4+ T cells sorted from blood. These receptors came from a human donor with alopecia areata.

This chain joins TRBV30 and TRBJ2-7; D not certain. Germline V gene lookup returns CDR1 GTSNPN and CDR2 SVGIG (reference sequence). V gave up 3 bases and J gave up 7 bases, with 10 bases separating them. This CDR3 is 11 amino acids long. CDR3 DNA sequence: TGTGCCTGGAGCGTCCTCCGTGAGCAGTACTTC. It specifies CAWSVLREQYF.

The chain combines TRBV5-1 with TRBJ1-1; 7 nucleotides align to TRBD1. The CDR3 sequence is 16 residues long. Trimming took 6 bases from V and 4 from J; bases not matched to a gene: 15. Germline values: CDR1 SGHRS, CDR2 YFSETQ. The CDR3 loop reads CASTYNSDRVSTEAFF. The CDR3 region has the DNA TGCGCCAGCACCTATAATAGTGACAGGGTATCCACTGAAGCTTTCTTT.

CDR3 residues: CSVGRQGKSLYEQYF. CDR3 coding DNA: TGCAGCGTTGGGAGACAGGGGAAATCTCTCTACGAGCAGTACTTC. The rearrangement links TRBV29-1 to TRBJ2-7, with 8 nucleotides matching TRBD1. V gave up 4 bases and J gave up 3 bases; unmatched junction bases: 11. This CDR3 is built from 15 residues. Germline V gene data show CDR1 as SQVTM and CDR2 as ANQGSEA.

This clone was found a few times. Other nucleotide sequences in the sample specify the same CDR3. J is TRBJ2-3 and V is TRBV28; no clear D gene. Germline V gene lookup returns CDR1 MDHEN and CDR2 SYDVKM. Trimming took off 6 bases at V and 7 bases at J, with 8 bases between the two ends. The CDR3 totals 11 residues. This chain's CDR3 is CASSLGYTQYF. The CDR3 DNA follows: TGTGCCAGCAGCCTAGGGTATACGCAGTATTTT.

This chain uses TRBV5-6 with TRBJ2-1, with a weak D call TRBD2 (5 bases). Germline V gene lookup returns CDR1 SGHDT and CDR2 YYEEEE. The CDR3 extends over 15 amino acids. Trimming left V 1 base short and J 0 bases short, with 8 bases between. The CDR3 loop is CASSLLAGSYNEQFF. CDR3 in DNA: TGTGCCAGCAGCTTGCTCGCGGGCTCCTACAATGAGCAGTTCTTC.

The chain joins TRBV20-1 to TRBJ2-5; D is unclear. The CDR3 runs to 10 residues. The ends were cut back, 6 bases at V and 0 bases at J, with 2 bases in the middle. Germline lookup yields CDR1 DFQATT and CDR2 SNEGSKA (reference sequence). The DNA of the CDR3 is TGCAGTGCAAACCAAGAGACCCAGTACTTC. As protein: CSANQETQYF.

This chain links TRBV19 with TRBJ1-1; D might be TRBD1 (5 bases). Germline V gene lookup returns CDR1 LNHDA and CDR2 SQIVND (reference sequence). The V end lost 7 bases, the J end lost 4 bases, and 13 bases lay between the germline ends. The CDR3 is made up of 13 amino acids. The CDR3 nucleotides are TGTGCCAGTATTGGGGGAAAGGTCACTGAAGCTTTCTTT. Its translation is CASIGGKVTEAFF.

This sequence joins TRBV6-5 and TRBJ2-7; perhaps TRBD2 as D (6 bases). CDR3 size: 13 residues. Germline V CDR1 and CDR2: MNHEY, SVGAGI. Deletions cut 6 bases from V and 3 bases from J, with 12 bases between. The CDR3 region is CASSPREDYEQYF. The DNA of the CDR3 is TGTGCCAGCAGCCCCAGGGAGGACTACGAGCAGTACTTC.

The chain uses TRBV5-1 and TRBJ2-6, with a tentative D call TRBD1 (5 bases). CDR1 is SGHRS, CDR2 YFSETQ, per germline. Trimming stripped 3 bases from V and 2 bases from J, with 12 bases between. This CDR3 comprises 16 residues. This CDR3 reads CASSSDSPAGANVLTF. The CDR3 nucleotides are TGCGCCAGCAGCTCCGACAGCCCCGCTGGGGCCAACGTCCTGACTTTC.